This T cell receptor beta chain was retrieved from a study of blood T cell repertoires in COVID-19. On the study more broadly: Whether acute or convalescent, the COVID-19 samples came from the United States, Italy and Spain. Sample material is recorded as cDNA or gDNA derived from T cells, B-cell-depleted T cells, or PBMCs.

Patients from Seattle were sampled longitudinally, starting during active infection. Source study methods: Amplification from reference gene primers served as the basis for estimated nucleated cell counts. Clones were sequenced by immunoSEQ multiplex PCR, and TCRdb holds only the in-frame ones, with some missing. V, J and clone size derive from that table, while D and trimming were established from the DNA sequence. The profile covers roughly 300,000 clones, with about nine tenths appearing a single time and approximately 1.8% taken by the ten largest. This clone was observed a single time. CDR1 and CDR2 (germline): DFQATT, SNEGSKA (reference sequence). Trimming took 3 bases from V and 7 from J, leaving 12 bases between them. This CDR3 has 12 amino acids.

The sample consisted of peripheral blood. The chain has TRBV20-1 and TRBJ1-2, with D unclear. This TCR derives from a woman in her twenties or thirties with COVID-19, enrolled during active disease. This CDR3 is CSASERVLGYTF. The CDR3 DNA sequence: TGCAGTGCTAGTGAACGAGTGCTTGGCTACACCTTC.